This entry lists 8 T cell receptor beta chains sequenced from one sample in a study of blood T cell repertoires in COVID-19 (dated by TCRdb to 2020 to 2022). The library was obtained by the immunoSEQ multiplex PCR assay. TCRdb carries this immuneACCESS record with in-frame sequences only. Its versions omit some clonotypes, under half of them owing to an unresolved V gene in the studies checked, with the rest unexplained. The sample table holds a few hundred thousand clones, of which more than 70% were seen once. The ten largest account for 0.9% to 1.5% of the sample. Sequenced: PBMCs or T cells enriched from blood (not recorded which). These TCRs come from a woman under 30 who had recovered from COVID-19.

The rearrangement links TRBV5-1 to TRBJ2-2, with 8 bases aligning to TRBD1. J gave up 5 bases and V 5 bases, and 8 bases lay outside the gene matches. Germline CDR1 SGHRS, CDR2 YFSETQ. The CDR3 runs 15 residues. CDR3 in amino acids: CASRERTGLTGELFF. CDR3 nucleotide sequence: TGCGCCAGCAGGGAAAGGACAGGGTTGACCGGGGAGCTGTTTTTT. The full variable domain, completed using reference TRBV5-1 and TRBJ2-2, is KAGVTQTPRYLIKTRGQQVTLSCSPISGHRSVSWYQQTPGQGLQFLFEYFSETQRNKGNFPGRFSGRQFSNSRSEMNVSTLELGDSALYLCASRERTGLTGELFFGEGSRLTVL.

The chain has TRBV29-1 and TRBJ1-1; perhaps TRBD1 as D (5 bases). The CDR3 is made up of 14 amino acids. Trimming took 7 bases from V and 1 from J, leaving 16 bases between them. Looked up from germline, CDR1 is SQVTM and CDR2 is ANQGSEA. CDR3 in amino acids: CSAEDKYENTEAFF. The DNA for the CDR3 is TGCAGCGCTGAGGACAAATATGAGAACACTGAAGCTTTCTTT. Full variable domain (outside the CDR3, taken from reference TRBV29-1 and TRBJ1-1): SAVISQKPSRDICQRGTSLTIQCQVDSQVTMMFWYRQQPGQSLTLIATANQGSEATYESGFVIDKFPISRPNLTFSTLTVSNMSPEDSSIYLCSAEDKYENTEAFFGQGTRLTVV.

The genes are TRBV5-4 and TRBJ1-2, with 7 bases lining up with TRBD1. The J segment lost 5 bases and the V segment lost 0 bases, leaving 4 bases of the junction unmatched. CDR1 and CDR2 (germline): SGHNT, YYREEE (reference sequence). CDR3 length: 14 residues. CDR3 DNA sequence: TGTGCCAGCAGCTTGGAGGGGGCCGAATATGGCTACACCTTC. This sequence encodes CASSLEGAEYGYTF.

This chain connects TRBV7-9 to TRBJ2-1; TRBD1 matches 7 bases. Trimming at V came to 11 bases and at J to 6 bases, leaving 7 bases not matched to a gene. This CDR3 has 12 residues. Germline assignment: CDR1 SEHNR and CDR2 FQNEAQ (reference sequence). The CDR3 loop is CAVATGFNEQFF. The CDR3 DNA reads TGTGCCGTGGCGACAGGGTTCAATGAGCAGTTCTTC. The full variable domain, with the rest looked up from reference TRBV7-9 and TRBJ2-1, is DTGVSQNPRHKITKRGQNVTFRCDPISEHNRLYWYRQTLGQGPEFLTYFQNEAQLEKSRLLSDRFSAERPKGSFSTLEIQRTEQGDSAMYLCAVATGFNEQFFGPGTRLTVL.

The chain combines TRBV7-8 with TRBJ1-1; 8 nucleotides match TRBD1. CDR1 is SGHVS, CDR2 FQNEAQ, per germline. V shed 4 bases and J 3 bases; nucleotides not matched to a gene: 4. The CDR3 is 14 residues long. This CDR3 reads CASSWDRFYTEAFF. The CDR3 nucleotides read TGTGCCAGCAGCTGGGACAGGTTCTACACTGAAGCTTTCTTT.

The CDR3 reads CASSESFSALGNQPQHF. Here the CDR3 DNA reads TGCGCCAGCAGTGAGTCGTTTTCGGCCCTAGGCAATCAGCCCCAGCATTTT. The chain employs TRBV10-2 and TRBJ1-5; no firm D call. The CDR3 length is 17 residues. V shed 0 bases and J shed 2 bases, with 14 bases lying between them. Germline V lookup: CDR1 WSHSY, CDR2 SAAADI.

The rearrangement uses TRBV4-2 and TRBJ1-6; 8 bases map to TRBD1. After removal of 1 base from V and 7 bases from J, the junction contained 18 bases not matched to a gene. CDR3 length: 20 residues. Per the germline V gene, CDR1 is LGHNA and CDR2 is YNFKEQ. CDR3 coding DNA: TGTGCCAGCAGCCAAGCAGTTAAAATGCACAGGGGGGAAGTAAATTCACCCCTCCACTTT. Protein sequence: CASSQAVKMHRGEVNSPLHF.

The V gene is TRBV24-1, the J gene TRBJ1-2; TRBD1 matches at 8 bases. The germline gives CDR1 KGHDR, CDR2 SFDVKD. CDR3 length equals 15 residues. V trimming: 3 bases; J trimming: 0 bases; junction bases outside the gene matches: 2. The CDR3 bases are TGTGCCACCAGTGATCGGGACAGGACTAACTATGGCTACACCTTC. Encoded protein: CATSDRDRTNYGYTF.